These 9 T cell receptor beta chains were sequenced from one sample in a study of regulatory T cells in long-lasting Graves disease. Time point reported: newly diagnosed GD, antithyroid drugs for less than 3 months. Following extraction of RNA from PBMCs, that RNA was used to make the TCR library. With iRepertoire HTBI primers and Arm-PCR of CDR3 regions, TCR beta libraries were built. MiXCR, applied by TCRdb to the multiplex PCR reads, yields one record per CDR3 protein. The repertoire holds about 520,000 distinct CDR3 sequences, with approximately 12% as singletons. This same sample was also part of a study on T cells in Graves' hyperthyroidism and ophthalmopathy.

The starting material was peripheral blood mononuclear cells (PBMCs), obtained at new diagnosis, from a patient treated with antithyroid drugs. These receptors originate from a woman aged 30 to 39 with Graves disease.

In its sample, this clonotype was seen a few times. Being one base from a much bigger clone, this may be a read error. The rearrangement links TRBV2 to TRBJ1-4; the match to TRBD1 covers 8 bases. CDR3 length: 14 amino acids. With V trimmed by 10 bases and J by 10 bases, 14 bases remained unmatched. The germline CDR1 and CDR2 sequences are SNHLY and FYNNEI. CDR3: CATRFQGATGKLFF. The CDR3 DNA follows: TGTGCCACCAGGTTCCAGGGGGCAACTGGAAAACTGTTTTTT.

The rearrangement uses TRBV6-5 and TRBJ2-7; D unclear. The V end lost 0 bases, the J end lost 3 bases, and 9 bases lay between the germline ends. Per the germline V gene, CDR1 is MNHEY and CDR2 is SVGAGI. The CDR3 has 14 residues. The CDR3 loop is CASSYSWQDYEQYF. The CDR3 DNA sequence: TGTGCCAGCAGTTACTCGTGGCAGGACTACGAGCAGTACTTC.

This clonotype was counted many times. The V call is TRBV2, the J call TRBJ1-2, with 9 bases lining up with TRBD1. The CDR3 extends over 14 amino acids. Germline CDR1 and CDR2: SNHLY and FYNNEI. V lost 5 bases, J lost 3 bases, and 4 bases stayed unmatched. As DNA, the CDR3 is TGTGCCAGCAGTTCACAGGGGGCAGACTATGGCTACACCTTC. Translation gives CASSSQGADYGYTF. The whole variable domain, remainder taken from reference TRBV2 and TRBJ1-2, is EPEVTQTPSHQVTQMGQEVILRCVPISNHLYFYWYRQILGQKVEFLVSFYNNEISEKSEIFDDQFSVERPDGSNFTLKIRSTKLEDSAMYFCASSSQGADYGYTFGSGTRLTVV.

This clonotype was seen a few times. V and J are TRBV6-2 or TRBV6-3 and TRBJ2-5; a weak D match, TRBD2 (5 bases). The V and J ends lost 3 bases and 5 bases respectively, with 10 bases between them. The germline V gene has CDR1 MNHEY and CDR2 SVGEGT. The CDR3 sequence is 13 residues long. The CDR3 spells CASSYPGIETQYF. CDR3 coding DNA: TGTGCCAGCAGTTATCCCGGGATCGAGACCCAGTACTTC.

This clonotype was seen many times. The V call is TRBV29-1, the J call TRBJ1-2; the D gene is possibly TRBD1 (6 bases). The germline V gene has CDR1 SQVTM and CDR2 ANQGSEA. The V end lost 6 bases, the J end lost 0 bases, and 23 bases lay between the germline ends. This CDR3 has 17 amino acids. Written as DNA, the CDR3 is TGCAGCGTGAGGGACGGACGTGCGGGGGCCTCTAACTATGGCTACACCTTC. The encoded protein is CSVRDGRAGASNYGYTF.

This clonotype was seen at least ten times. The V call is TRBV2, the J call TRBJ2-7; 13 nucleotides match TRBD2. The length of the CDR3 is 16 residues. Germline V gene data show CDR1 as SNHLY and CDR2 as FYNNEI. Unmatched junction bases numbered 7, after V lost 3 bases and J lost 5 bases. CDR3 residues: CASSETRLAGGNEQYF. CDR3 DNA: TGTGCCAGCAGTGAGACCCGACTAGCGGGAGGCAACGAGCAGTACTTC.

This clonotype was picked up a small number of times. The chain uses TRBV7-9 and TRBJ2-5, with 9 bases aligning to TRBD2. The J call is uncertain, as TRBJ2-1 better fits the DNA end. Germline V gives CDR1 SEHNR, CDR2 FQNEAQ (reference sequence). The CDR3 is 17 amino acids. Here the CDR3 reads CASSSRSSREGHNEQFF. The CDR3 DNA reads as TGTGCCAGCAGCTCCCGCTCTTCGCGGGAGGGTCACAATGAGCAGTTCTTC.

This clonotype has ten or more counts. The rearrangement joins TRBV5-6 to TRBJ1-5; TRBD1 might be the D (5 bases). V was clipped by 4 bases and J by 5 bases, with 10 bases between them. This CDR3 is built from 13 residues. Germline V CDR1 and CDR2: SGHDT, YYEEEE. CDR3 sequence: CASSGHPDQPQHF. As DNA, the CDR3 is TGTGCCAGCAGCGGACATCCCGATCAGCCCCAGCATTTT.

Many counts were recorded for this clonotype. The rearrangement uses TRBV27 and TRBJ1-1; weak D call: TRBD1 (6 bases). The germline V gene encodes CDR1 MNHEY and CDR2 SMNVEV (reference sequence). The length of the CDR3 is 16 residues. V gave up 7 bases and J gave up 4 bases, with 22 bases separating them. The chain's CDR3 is CASNHRGAGIGTEAFF. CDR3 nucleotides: TGTGCCAGCAACCACCGGGGGGCTGGAATCGGCACTGAAGCTTTCTTT.